One and the same sample provided the 22 T cell receptor beta chains below, sequenced in a study of T cell repertoires in cytomegalovirus infection. Using its own MiXCR run on the reads, TCRdb lists one record per CDR3 protein. The table lists 200,000 to 250,000 distinct CDR3 sequences, about 23% of them singletons. The material sequenced was CD8+ T cells from PBMCs. These receptors were taken from a human donor in good health (CMV status not recorded). Some clones in this sample may be carry-over from other donors' samples.

This chain uses TRBV7-6 with TRBJ2-3; no reliable D call. V gave up 0 bases and J gave up 4 bases, with 8 bases separating them. There are 14 residues in the CDR3. The germline V gene has CDR1 SGHVS and CDR2 FNYEAQ. CDR3 in DNA: TGTGCCAGCAGCTTAGCGGCTGGGGCAGATACGCAGTATTTT. Protein: CASSLAAGADTQYF.

In DNA, the CDR3 is TGCAGCGTTCACACAGGTAGAAGTGAAAAACTGTTTTTT. Translation gives CSVHTGRSEKLFF. The chain combines TRBV29-1 with TRBJ1-4; D is possibly TRBD1 (5 bases). The CDR3 loop spans 13 amino acids. Trimming shortened V by 5 bases and J by 7 bases, and 14 bases separated the two germline ends. The germline gives CDR1 SQVTM, CDR2 ANQGSEA.

Many counts were recorded for this clonotype. The rearrangement uses TRBV7-3 and TRBJ2-1, with D maybe TRBD2 (6 bases). This CDR3 contains 14 residues. The germline CDR1 and CDR2 sequences are SGHTA and FQGTGA. Trimming pared 1 base from V and 6 bases from J, leaving 10 bases between. CDR3 sequence (DNA): TGTGCCAGCAGCTTAATGGTCGGGAGCAATGAGCAGTTCTTC. Residues: CASSLMVGSNEQFF.

The chain links TRBV7-3 to TRBJ2-3; TRBD2 matches 15 bases. This CDR3 region has 17 residues. Germline V gene lookup returns CDR1 SGHTA and CDR2 FQGTGA. The junction had 5 bases not matched to a gene; V was cut back by 5 bases and J by 2 bases. The DNA for the CDR3 is TGTGCCAGCAGCCTCGGACTAGCGGGGGGGGACACAGATACGCAGTATTTT. Translating it yields CASSLGLAGGDTDTQYF.

This clonotype was found a few times. The rearrangement uses TRBV23-1 and TRBJ1-1; D perhaps matches TRBD1 (6 bases). TRBV23-1 is given ORF status, its function remaining uncertain. The V gene lost 5 bases and the J gene lost 4 bases, with 11 bases spanning the gap. This CDR3 has 13 amino acids. DNA for the CDR3: TGCGCCAGCAGTTACAGGGCCCTCACTGAAGCTTTCTTT. Protein: CASSYRALTEAFF.

The CDR3, as DNA: TGTGCCAGTAAAGGGGGTGGCTACACCTTC. Its protein product is CASKGGGYTF. This rearrangement joins TRBV19 to TRBJ1-2; perhaps TRBD1 as D (6 bases). V shed 7 bases and J shed 7 bases, with 7 bases lying between them. This CDR3 has 10 residues. Germline lookup yields CDR1 LNHDA and CDR2 SQIVND (reference sequence). Looking up the rest from reference TRBV19 and TRBJ1-2 gives the full variable domain: DGGITQSPKYLFRKEGQNVTLSCEQNLNHDAMYWYRQDPGQGLRLIYYSQIVNDFQKGDIAEGYSVSREKKESFPLTVTSAQKNPTAFYLCASKGGGYTFGSGTRLTVV.

The chain carries TRBV2 and TRBJ1-2; TRBD1 aligns across 12 bases. With V trimmed by 9 bases and J by 3 bases, 8 bases remained unmatched. The CDR3 sequence is 15 residues long. From germline, CDR1 is SNHLY and CDR2 FYNNEI. The CDR3 DNA sequence: TGTGCCAGTCCCGGGACAGGGGGCAGGGACTATGGCTACACCTTC. This encodes CASPGTGGRDYGYTF.

This clonotype has at least ten counts. The chain joins TRBV7-9 to TRBJ2-7; D uncertain. V dropped 5 bases and J dropped 1 base, with 15 bases sitting between them. Germline CDR1 SEHNR, CDR2 FQNEAQ (reference sequence). The CDR3 has 15 residues. The CDR3 loop is CASSPVSQGSYEQYF. The CDR3 nucleotides read TGTGCCAGCAGCCCCGTGAGCCAAGGATCCTACGAGCAGTACTTC.

The J gene is TRBJ1-5, the V gene TRBV20-1; D remains ambiguous. The germline CDR1 and CDR2 sequences are DFQATT and SNEGSKA (reference sequence). CDR3 length: 15 amino acids. V was shortened by 1 base and J by 7 bases, with 17 bases between the two germline ends. CDR3 residues: CSARVTVAGDQPQHF. CDR3 nucleotides: TGCAGTGCTAGAGTCACGGTAGCGGGAGACCAGCCCCAGCATTTT.

This clonotype was counted between two and nine times. The chain recombines TRBV29-1 with TRBJ1-4; TRBD1 might be the D (5 bases). The V end was cut by 4 bases, the J end by 7 bases, with 19 bases between. Looked up from germline, CDR1 is SQVTM and CDR2 is ANQGSEA. CDR3 length: 15 amino acids. CDR3 nucleotides: TGCAGCGTTGTAGGGGCCGGGACCCAGGGTGAAAAACTGTTTTTT. Translation: CSVVGAGTQGEKLFF.

This clonotype has a handful of counts. The CDR3 sequence: CASSLVRGHEQYF. In DNA form, the CDR3 reads TGTGCCAGCAGCTTGGTCAGGGGGCACGAGCAGTACTTC. The chain links TRBV7-6 to TRBJ2-7, with 8 bases that match TRBD1. The ends lost 3 bases at V and 5 bases at J; junction bases unmatched: 3. This CDR3 contains 13 residues. The germline CDR1 and CDR2 sequences are SGHVS and FNYEAQ.

A few counts support this clonotype. The chain has TRBV12-3 or TRBV12-4 and TRBJ1-1; possible D gene TRBD1, 5 bases. The CDR3 totals 14 residues. V was clipped by 3 bases and J by 1 base, with 9 bases between them. The CDR3 sequence is CASSLTEANTEAFF. CDR3 coding DNA: TGTGCCAGCAGTTTGACAGAGGCGAACACTGAAGCTTTCTTT.

This clonotype was observed a handful of times. The gene calls are TRBV29-1 and TRBJ1-2; possibly TRBD1 for D (5 bases). Trimming left V 1 base short and J 7 bases short, with 13 bases between. The length of the CDR3 is 13 residues. Germline lookup yields CDR1 SQVTM and CDR2 ANQGSEA. The CDR3 sequence is CSVEALQGAGYTF. The CDR3 DNA reads TGCAGCGTTGAAGCCCTTCAGGGTGCTGGCTACACCTTC.

This chain uses TRBV6-2 or TRBV6-3 with TRBJ2-2, with D possibly matching TRBD2 (6 bases). The CDR3 loop spans 18 amino acids. Germline V gene data show CDR1 as MNHEY and CDR2 as SVGEGT. Trimming removed 5 bases from V and 1 base from J, with 20 bases in between. CDR3 in amino acids: CASSKQLHIGGNTGELFF. In DNA form, the CDR3 reads TGTGCCAGCAGTAAACAATTACATATCGGGGGGAACACCGGGGAGCTGTTTTTT.

This clonotype occurred many times. The V call is TRBV7-9, the J call TRBJ2-3, with TRBD2 as a possible D gene (5 bases). Trimming removed 2 bases at V and 2 bases at J, with 14 bases between. This CDR3 region has 16 residues. Germline CDR1 reads SEHNR; CDR2 reads FQNEAQ (reference sequence). This CDR3 is CASSLRAGGSTDTQYF. The CDR3 coding sequence is TGTGCCAGCAGCTTAAGGGCGGGCGGGTCCACAGATACGCAGTATTTT.

J is TRBJ1-2 and V is TRBV28; no reliable D call. Per germline, CDR1 MDHEN and CDR2 SYDVKM. The CDR3 has 17 amino acids. Trimming took 2 bases from V and 2 from J, leaving 18 bases between them. The CDR3 region is CASSLMGRLDPNYGYTF. In DNA, the CDR3 is TGTGCCAGCAGTTTAATGGGCAGACTCGACCCCAACTATGGCTACACCTTC.

This clonotype was observed a few times. The chain links TRBV4-1 to TRBJ1-1; D unclear. The length of the CDR3 is 15 residues. Germline CDR1 and CDR2: MGHRA and YSYEKL. The V and J ends lost 3 bases and 4 bases respectively, with 15 bases between them. The CDR3 sequence is CASSHALLGATEAFF. CDR3 coding DNA: TGCGCCAGCAGCCATGCCCTTCTGGGAGCCACTGAAGCTTTCTTT.

By frequency in the sample, this clonotype is medium-sized. V and J are TRBV2 and TRBJ1-1, with D uncertain. The V and J ends lost 8 bases and 5 bases respectively, with 9 bases between them. Germline CDR1 and CDR2: SNHLY and FYNNEI. The CDR3 is 11 amino acids. The CDR3 sequence: CASGDGTEAFF. DNA of the CDR3: TGTGCCAGCGGAGACGGAACTGAAGCTTTCTTT. Combining the CDR3 with reference TRBV2 and TRBJ1-1 gives the whole variable domain EPEVTQTPSHQVTQMGQEVILRCVPISNHLYFYWYRQILGQKVEFLVSFYNNEISEKSEIFDDQFSVERPDGSNFTLKIRSTKLEDSAMYFCASGDGTEAFFGQGTRLTVV.

This chain links TRBV5-6 with TRBJ2-1, with TRBD1 identical over 10 bases. Germline V gene data show CDR1 as SGHDT and CDR2 as YYEEEE. The CDR3 is 16 amino acids. With 4 bases clipped from V and 4 bases from J, the junction kept 8 bases outside the gene matches. CDR3 bases: TGTGCCAGCAGCCTCACCGGGACAGGGGCTTACAATGAGCAGTTCTTC. Translation: CASSLTGTGAYNEQFF.

The chain is built from TRBV28 and TRBJ2-7, with D perhaps matching TRBD1 (6 bases). Per germline, CDR1 MDHEN and CDR2 SYDVKM. Trimming stripped 7 bases from V and 5 bases from J, with 15 bases between. This CDR3 is 13 amino acids long. The CDR3 sequence: CASTRLGANEQYF. CDR3 in DNA: TGTGCCAGCACCCGATTGGGGGCCAACGAGCAGTACTTC.

This clonotype was found many times. The chain combines TRBV20-1 with TRBJ2-1; D is ambiguous. The CDR3 has 14 amino acids. With 2 bases removed from V and 7 bases from J, the gap between germline ends came to 15 bases. CDR1 and CDR2 from the germline V gene are DFQATT and SNEGSKA (reference sequence). CDR3 loop: CSARSLLGSNEQFF. In DNA, the CDR3 is TGCAGTGCTAGATCCCTCCTAGGGTCTAATGAGCAGTTCTTC.

This clonotype was picked up a small number of times. V usage is TRBV6-6 and J usage is TRBJ1-2; TRBD1 is a possible D gene (6 bases). Germline CDR1 reads MNHNY; CDR2 reads SVGAGI (reference sequence). Trimming pared 2 bases from V and 8 bases from J, leaving 15 bases between. The CDR3 runs 14 residues. DNA of the CDR3: TGTGCCAGCAGTTACGGGACAAAAAGGGAAGGCTACACCTTC. It codes for CASSYGTKREGYTF.